This section outlines one T cell receptor (beta chain) sequence together with its context. The target antigen is unknown. This specimen comes from a study of cytomegalovirus exposure and HLA in healthy donors. Across the whole study: Early released data comprised some 85 million unique TCRs from HLA-typed donors.

Trimming cost V 4 bases and J 2 bases; bases outside gene matches: 2. Germline CDR1 SEHNR, CDR2 FQNEAQ (reference sequence). There are 14 residues in the CDR3. Study-wide results and limits: In an earlier analysis, in 620 or so donors, most V segments appeared productive either ~87% or ~30% of the time. When analyzed later, a missense DCLRE1C variant was found to be linked to TCR beta V- and J-gene trimming. Testing in vitro showed a few CMV-associated chains specific for CMV antigens.

Vbeta (60) and Jbeta (13) primers were used in the PCR. Measured with immunoSEQ multiplex PCR; TCRdb has only the in-frame clones, and not every one. The sample carries some 170,000 clones, around four fifths recorded once. This sequence was found in a woman in her forties or fifties in good health and CMV-seronegative. Input material: PBMCs. The chain carries TRBV7-9 and TRBJ1-2, with 9 bases identical to TRBD1. The CDR3 reads CASSWTGANYGYTF. As DNA, the CDR3 is TGTGCCAGCAGCTGGACAGGGGCCAACTATGGCTACACCTTC. The full variable domain, in which reference TRBV7-9 and TRBJ1-2 provide the parts outside the CDR3, is DTGVSQNPRHKITKRGQNVTFRCDPISEHNRLYWYRQTLGQGPEFLTYFQNEAQLEKSRLLSDRFSAERPKGSFSTLEIQRTEQGDSAMYLCASSWTGANYGYTFGSGTRLTVV.